These 20 T cell receptor beta chains were sequenced from one sample in a study of cytomegalovirus exposure and HLA in healthy donors. The table came from immunoSEQ multiplex PCR; TCRdb's copy has only in-frame clones and leaves some out. Of 200,000 to 300,000 clones listed, around 90% are singletons. The sequenced sample was PBMCs. The receptor set was obtained from a woman aged 25 to 39 in good health and CMV-seronegative.

The gene calls are TRBV28 and TRBJ1-5; TRBD1 matches 12 bases. Germline V lookup: CDR1 MDHEN, CDR2 SYDVKM. The CDR3 extends over 16 amino acids. V lost 6 bases and J lost 6; bases outside the gene matches: 9. The CDR3 reads CASRAPGQGAGQPQHF. CDR3 DNA: TGTGCCAGCAGGGCTCCGGGACAGGGGGCGGGTCAGCCCCAGCATTTT.

The chain employs TRBV4-3 and TRBJ1-2; D uncertain. CDR1 and CDR2 (germline): LGHNA, YSLEER. V dropped 0 bases and J dropped 3 bases, with 20 bases sitting between them. CDR3 length: 18 residues. The CDR3 protein is CASSQEWQPAPQHYGYTF. In DNA, the CDR3 is TGCGCCAGCAGCCAAGAATGGCAGCCAGCTCCCCAGCACTATGGCTACACCTTC.

The genes are TRBV27 and TRBJ2-7, with 8 bases that match TRBD1. Germline CDR1 is MNHEY and CDR2 is SMNVEV (reference sequence). The CDR3 loop spans 15 amino acids. The ends lost 0 bases at V and 2 bases at J; junction bases unmatched: 3. The CDR3 coding sequence is TGTGCCAGCAGTTTATCCCTGGACAGGGCCTACGAGCAGTACTTC. Amino acids: CASSLSLDRAYEQYF.

This chain connects TRBV9 to TRBJ2-7; tentative D call: TRBD2 (7 bases). Deletions cut 3 bases from V and 3 bases from J, with 13 bases between. Per the germline V gene, CDR1 is SGDLS and CDR2 is YYNGEE. This CDR3 spans 14 amino acids. CDR3 in DNA: TGTGCCAGCAGCGGAAGAGGGGGGGACTACGAGCAGTACTTC. Translated, it gives CASSGRGGDYEQYF.

This rearrangement joins TRBV5-4 to TRBJ2-3; D is perhaps TRBD1 (5 bases). CDR3 length equals 13 residues. Germline V CDR1 and CDR2: SGHNT, YYREEE (reference sequence). Trimming pared 3 bases from V and 6 bases from J, leaving 11 bases between. The CDR3 nucleotides read TGTGCCAGCAGCTCAGGGAAGGCGGATACGCAGTATTTT. This sequence encodes CASSSGKADTQYF. Variable domain in full (rest from reference TRBV5-4 and TRBJ2-3): ETGVTQSPTHLIKTRGQQVTLRCSSQSGHNTVSWYQQALGQGPQFIFQYYREEENGRGNFPPRFSGLQFPNYSSELNVNALELDDSALYLCASSSGKADTQYFGPGTRLTVL.

This chain joins TRBV2 and TRBJ2-3, with D perhaps TRBD2 (5 bases). The CDR3 sequence is 12 residues long. The V end was cut by 5 bases, the J end by 13 bases, with 16 bases between. The germline V gene encodes CDR1 SNHLY and CDR2 FYNNEI. DNA for the CDR3: TGTGCCAGCAGTTTCGAAGGCGAAGCGGAGTATTTT. This gives the protein CASSFEGEAEYF. Complete variable domain (other parts from reference TRBV2 and TRBJ2-3): EPEVTQTPSHQVTQMGQEVILRCVPISNHLYFYWYRQILGQKVEFLVSFYNNEISEKSEIFDDQFSVERPDGSNFTLKIRSTKLEDSAMYFCASSFEGEAEYFGPGTRLTVL.

The V and J genes are TRBV4-1 and TRBJ1-2; 7 bases are a match to TRBD1. The V gene's germline CDR1 is MGHRA and CDR2 YSYEKL. CDR3 size: 14 residues. The ends lost 1 base at V and 5 bases at J; junction bases unmatched: 4. The CDR3 DNA reads TGCGCCAGCAGCCAAGTGGAGACAGGGTATGGCTACACCTTC. It translates to CASSQVETGYGYTF.

The chain links TRBV4-3 to TRBJ2-5; D not resolved. With 1 base removed from V and 1 base from J, the gap between germline ends came to 13 bases. The germline gives CDR1 LGHNA, CDR2 YSLEER. CDR3 length: 16 residues. CDR3 loop: CASSQVPGIAQETQYF. DNA for the CDR3: TGCGCCAGCAGCCAAGTTCCAGGAATCGCCCAAGAGACCCAGTACTTC.

The chain is built from TRBV10-3 and TRBJ2-2; 11 nucleotides agree with TRBD2. Per the germline V gene, CDR1 is ENHRY and CDR2 is SYGVKD. With 2 bases clipped from V and 2 bases from J, the junction kept 7 bases outside the gene matches. The CDR3 runs 18 residues. CDR3 nucleotide sequence: TGTGCCATCAGTGAGCCCCTAGCGGGAGGCGGCAACACCGGGGAGCTGTTTTTT. It encodes CAISEPLAGGGNTGELFF.

Note on this clone: The junction does not match germline at one end; this may be a read error. The chain employs TRBV4-2 and TRBJ1-3, with D possibly TRBD1 on 5 matching bases. Per the germline V gene, CDR1 is LGHNA and CDR2 is YNFKEQ. CDR3 length: 16 amino acids. The CDR3 loop is CASRQERGVAGNTIYF. CDR3 coding DNA: TGTGCCAGCAGACAAGAACGGGGGGTAGCTGGAAACACCATATATTTT.

The chain recombines TRBV27 with TRBJ2-7; D is ambiguous. Per germline, CDR1 MNHEY and CDR2 SMNVEV (reference sequence). The CDR3 length is 14 residues. The V end lost 5 bases, the J end lost 0 bases, and 11 bases lay between the germline ends. CDR3 bases: TGTGCCAGCAGTACGTGGGAAACCTCCTACGAGCAGTACTTC. Translating gives CASSTWETSYEQYF.

This clone has just one count. V gene TRBV30 combines with J gene TRBJ2-2, with 7 bases aligning to TRBD1. Trimming cost V 5 bases and J 1 base; bases outside gene matches: 1. CDR3 length: 13 residues. Looked up from germline, CDR1 is GTSNPN and CDR2 is SVGIG (reference sequence). The CDR3 loop reads CAWDRVNTGELFF. CDR3 DNA: TGTGCCTGGGACAGGGTGAACACCGGGGAGCTGTTTTTT.

Note on this clone: This CDR3 is also generated by other DNA sequences in the sample. This chain uses TRBV4-3 with TRBJ2-7; the D gene could be TRBD1 or TRBD2 (5 bases each). V was cut by 0 bases and J by 2 bases, with 11 bases left in between. The CDR3 runs to 15 residues. CDR1 is LGHNA, CDR2 YSLEER, per germline. The CDR3, as DNA: TGCGCCAGCAGCCAAGAGAGGCAGGGACCCTACGAGCAGTACTTC. This encodes CASSQERQGPYEQYF.

V and J are TRBV28 and TRBJ2-7; 9 bases fit TRBD1. V gave up 6 bases and J gave up 2 bases; unmatched junction bases: 2. Germline CDR1 and CDR2: MDHEN and SYDVKM. The CDR3 extends over 13 amino acids. The chain's CDR3 is CASSRDRAYEQYF. CDR3 in DNA: TGTGCCAGCAGCAGGGACAGGGCCTACGAGCAGTACTTC.

The chain employs TRBV7-2 and TRBJ2-7; 15 bases agree with TRBD2. The CDR3 length is 14 residues. The germline V gene encodes CDR1 SGHTA and CDR2 FQGNSA. V was clipped by 6 bases and J by 9 bases; unmatched bases: 6. The CDR3 DNA sequence: TGTGCCAGCAGACCGGGACTAGCGGGAGGAGGGCAGTACTTC. Residues: CASRPGLAGGGQYF.

CDR3 region: CASSIGGTAKMIRGSGANVLTF. DNA for the CDR3: TGTGCCAGTAGTATAGGGGGGACAGCCAAGATGATTAGGGGCTCTGGGGCCAACGTCCTGACTTTC. The rearrangement joins TRBV19 to TRBJ2-6, with 7 bases matching TRBD1. The CDR3 sequence is 22 residues long. After removal of 1 base from V and 0 bases from J, the junction contained 18 bases not matched to a gene. Germline V CDR1 and CDR2: LNHDA, SQIVND (reference sequence). Looking up the rest from reference TRBV19 and TRBJ2-6 gives the full variable domain: DGGITQSPKYLFRKEGQNVTLSCEQNLNHDAMYWYRQDPGQGLRLIYYSQIVNDFQKGDIAEGYSVSREKKESFPLTVTSAQKNPTAFYLCASSIGGTAKMIRGSGANVLTFGAGSRLTVL.

CDR3 sequence: CASSQDRTGHYNEQFF. In nucleotides, the CDR3 is TGCGCCAGCAGCCAAGATAGGACAGGGCACTACAATGAGCAGTTCTTC. The genes are TRBV4-1 and TRBJ2-1, with 8 bases that match TRBD1. Losses at the gene ends were 0 bases for V and 3 bases for J; bases not matched to a gene: 4. Germline V gene data show CDR1 as MGHRA and CDR2 as YSYEKL. The CDR3 totals 16 residues.

The chain has TRBV4-3 and TRBJ2-7; no definite D call. V was cut by 0 bases and J by 0 bases, with 12 bases left in between. Germline-derived CDR1 and CDR2 are LGHNA and YSLEER. The CDR3 is 16 residues long. In nucleotides, the CDR3 is TGCGCCAGCAGCCAAGATCGACACCTGGGCTCCTACGAGCAGTACTTC. Translation: CASSQDRHLGSYEQYF.

The CDR3 DNA is TGTGCCAGCAGCTTACAAGCGGGCGATAATGAGCAGTTCTTC. Amino acid sequence: CASSLQAGDNEQFF. This chain joins TRBV7-2 and TRBJ2-1; D is perhaps TRBD2 (6 bases). Germline V CDR1 and CDR2: SGHTA, FQGNSA. This CDR3 has 14 amino acids. V shed 2 bases and J shed 7 bases, with 12 bases lying between them.

The gene calls are TRBV6-1 and TRBJ2-7; perhaps TRBD1 as D (5 bases). The germline V gene encodes CDR1 MNHNS and CDR2 SASEGT. This CDR3 has 14 residues. Trimming shortened V by 4 bases and J by 0 bases, and 10 bases separated the two germline ends. CDR3 loop: CASSVGPSSYEQYF. CDR3 bases: TGTGCCAGCAGTGTGGGGCCTAGCTCCTACGAGCAGTACTTC.